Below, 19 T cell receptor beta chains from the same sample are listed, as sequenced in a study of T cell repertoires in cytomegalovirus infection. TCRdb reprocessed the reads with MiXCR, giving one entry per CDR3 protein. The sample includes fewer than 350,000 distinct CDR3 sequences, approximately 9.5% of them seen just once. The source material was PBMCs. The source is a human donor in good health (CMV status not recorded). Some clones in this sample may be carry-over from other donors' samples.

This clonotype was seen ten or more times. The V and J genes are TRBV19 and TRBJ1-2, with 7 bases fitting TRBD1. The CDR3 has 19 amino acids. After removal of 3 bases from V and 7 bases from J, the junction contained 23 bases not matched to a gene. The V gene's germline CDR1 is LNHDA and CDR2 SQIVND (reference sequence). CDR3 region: CASSIRRWDSVRVARGYTF. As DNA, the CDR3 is TGTGCCAGTAGTATTCGTCGGTGGGACAGCGTAAGGGTAGCGCGTGGCTACACCTTC.

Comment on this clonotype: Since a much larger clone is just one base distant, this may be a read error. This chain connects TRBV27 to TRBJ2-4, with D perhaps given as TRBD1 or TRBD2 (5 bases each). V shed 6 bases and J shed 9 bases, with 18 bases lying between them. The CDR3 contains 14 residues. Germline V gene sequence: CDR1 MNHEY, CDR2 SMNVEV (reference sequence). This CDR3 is CASRAGTHQSIQYF. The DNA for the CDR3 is TGTGCCAGCAGGGCAGGGACGCACCAAAGCATTCAGTACTTC.

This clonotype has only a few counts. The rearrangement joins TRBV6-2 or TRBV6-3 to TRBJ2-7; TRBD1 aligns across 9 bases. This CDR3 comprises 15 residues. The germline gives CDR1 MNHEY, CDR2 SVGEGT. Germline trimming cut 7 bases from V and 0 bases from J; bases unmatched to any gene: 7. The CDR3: CASTSGTGSSYEQYF. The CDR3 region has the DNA TGTGCCAGCACCTCTGGGACAGGGAGCTCCTACGAGCAGTACTTC.

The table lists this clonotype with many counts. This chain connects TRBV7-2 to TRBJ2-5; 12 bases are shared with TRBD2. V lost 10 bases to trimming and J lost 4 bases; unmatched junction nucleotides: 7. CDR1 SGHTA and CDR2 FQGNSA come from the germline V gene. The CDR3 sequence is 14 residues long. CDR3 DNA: TGTGCCACACGACTAGCGGGAGTAAGAGAGACCCAGTACTTC. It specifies CATRLAGVRETQYF.

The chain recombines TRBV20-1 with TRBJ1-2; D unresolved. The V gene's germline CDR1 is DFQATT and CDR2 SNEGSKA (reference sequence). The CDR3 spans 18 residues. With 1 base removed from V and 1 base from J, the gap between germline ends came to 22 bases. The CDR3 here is CSARAPGRRLTNNYGYTF. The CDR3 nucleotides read TGCAGTGCTAGAGCCCCGGGCAGGCGACTTACCAATAACTATGGCTACACCTTC.

CDR3 DNA sequence: TGTGCCAGCAGGGGACTAGCGGGCAATGAGCAGTTCTTC. Protein product: CASRGLAGNEQFF. This rearrangement joins TRBV6-2 or TRBV6-3 to TRBJ2-1, with 12 bases fitting TRBD2. CDR1 is MNHEY, CDR2 SVGEGT, per germline. This CDR3 has 13 amino acids. V gave up 6 bases and J gave up 6 bases; unmatched junction bases: 0.

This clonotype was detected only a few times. The DNA for the CDR3 is TGTGCCAGCAGCTTAAATGGGGTCGGACCTGACAATGAGCAGTTCTTC. Its translation: CASSLNGVGPDNEQFF. The rearrangement uses TRBV7-3 and TRBJ2-1; no definite D call. Germline loops: CDR1 SGHTA, CDR2 FQGTGA. The CDR3 totals 16 residues. V lost 1 base to trimming and J lost 5 bases, with 15 bases between them.

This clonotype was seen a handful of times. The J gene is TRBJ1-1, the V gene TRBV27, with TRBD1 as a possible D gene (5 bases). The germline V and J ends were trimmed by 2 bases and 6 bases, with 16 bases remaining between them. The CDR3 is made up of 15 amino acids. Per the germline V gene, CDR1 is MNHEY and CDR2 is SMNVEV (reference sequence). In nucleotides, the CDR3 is TGTGCCAGCAGTTTAGATAGGGCAGGGCCGCCTGAAGCTTTCTTT. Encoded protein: CASSLDRAGPPEAFF.

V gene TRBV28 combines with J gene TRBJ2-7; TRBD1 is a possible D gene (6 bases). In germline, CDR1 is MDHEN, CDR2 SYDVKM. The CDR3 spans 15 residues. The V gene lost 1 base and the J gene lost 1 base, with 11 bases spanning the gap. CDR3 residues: CASSLYGRGSYEQYF. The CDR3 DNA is TGTGCCAGCAGTTTATATGGCAGGGGTTCCTACGAGCAGTACTTC.

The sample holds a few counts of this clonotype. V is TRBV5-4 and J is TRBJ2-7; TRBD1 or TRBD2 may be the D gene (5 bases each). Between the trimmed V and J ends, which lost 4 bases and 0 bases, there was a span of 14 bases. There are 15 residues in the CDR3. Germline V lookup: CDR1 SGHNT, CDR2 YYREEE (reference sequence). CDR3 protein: CASSPGPTSSYEQYF. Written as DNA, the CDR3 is TGTGCCAGCAGCCCGGGACCGACGAGCTCCTACGAGCAGTACTTC.

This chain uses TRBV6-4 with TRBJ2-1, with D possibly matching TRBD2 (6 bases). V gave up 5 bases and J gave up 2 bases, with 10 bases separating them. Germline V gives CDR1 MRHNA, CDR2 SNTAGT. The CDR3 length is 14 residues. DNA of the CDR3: TGTGCCAGCAGTACTAGCTTCCCCTACAATGAGCAGTTCTTC. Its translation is CASSTSFPYNEQFF.

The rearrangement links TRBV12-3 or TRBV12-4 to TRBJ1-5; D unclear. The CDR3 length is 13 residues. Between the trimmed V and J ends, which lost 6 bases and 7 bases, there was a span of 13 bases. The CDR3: CASREGAQQPQHF. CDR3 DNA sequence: TGTGCCAGCAGGGAAGGAGCACAACAGCCCCAGCATTTT.

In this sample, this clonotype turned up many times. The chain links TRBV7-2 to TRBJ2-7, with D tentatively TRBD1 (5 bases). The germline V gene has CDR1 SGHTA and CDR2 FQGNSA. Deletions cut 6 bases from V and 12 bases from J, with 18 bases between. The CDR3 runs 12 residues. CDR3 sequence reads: CASSASQGVGYF. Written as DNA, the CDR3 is TGTGCCAGCAGTGCGTCCCAAGGGGTGGGGTACTTC.

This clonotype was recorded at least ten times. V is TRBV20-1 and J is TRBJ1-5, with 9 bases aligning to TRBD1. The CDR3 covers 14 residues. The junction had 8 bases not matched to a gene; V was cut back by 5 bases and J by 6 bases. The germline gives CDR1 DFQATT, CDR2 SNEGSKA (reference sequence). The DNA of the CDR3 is TGCAGTGCTCCGCGGACAGGGGTGACTCAGCCCCAGCATTTT. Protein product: CSAPRTGVTQPQHF.

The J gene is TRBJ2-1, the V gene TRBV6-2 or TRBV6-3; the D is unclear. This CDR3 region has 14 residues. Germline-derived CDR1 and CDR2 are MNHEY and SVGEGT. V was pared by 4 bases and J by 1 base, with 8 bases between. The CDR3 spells CASSWASSYNEQFF. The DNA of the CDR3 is TGTGCCAGCAGTTGGGCAAGTTCCTACAATGAGCAGTTCTTC.

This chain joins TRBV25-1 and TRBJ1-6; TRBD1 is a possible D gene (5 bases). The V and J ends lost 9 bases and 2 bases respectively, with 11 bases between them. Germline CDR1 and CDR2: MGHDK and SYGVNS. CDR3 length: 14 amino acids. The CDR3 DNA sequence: TGTGCCAGTGGAGACAGCGCCTATAATTCACCCCTCCACTTT. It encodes CASGDSAYNSPLHF. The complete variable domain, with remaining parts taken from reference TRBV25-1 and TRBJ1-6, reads EADIYQTPRYLVIGTGKKITLECSQTMGHDKMYWYQQDPGMELHLIHYSYGVNSTEKGDLSSESTVSRIRTEHFPLTLESARPSHTSQYLCASGDSAYNSPLHFGNGTRLTVT.

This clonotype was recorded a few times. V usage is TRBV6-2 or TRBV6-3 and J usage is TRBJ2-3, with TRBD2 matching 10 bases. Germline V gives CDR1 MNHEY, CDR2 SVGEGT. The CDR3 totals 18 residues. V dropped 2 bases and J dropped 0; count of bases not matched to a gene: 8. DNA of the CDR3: TGTGCCAGCAGTTACGATGGACTAGCGGATTCTAGCACAGATACGCAGTATTTT. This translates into CASSYDGLADSSTDTQYF.

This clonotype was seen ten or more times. The CDR3 loop reads CASSLRAPEQFF. The CDR3 nucleotides read TGTGCCAGCAGCTTAAGGGCACCTGAGCAGTTCTTC. V usage is TRBV7-6 and J usage is TRBJ2-1; D not resolved. The germline V gene encodes CDR1 SGHVS and CDR2 FNYEAQ. CDR3 length: 12 amino acids. V was trimmed by 2 bases and J by 9 bases, leaving 8 bases between them.

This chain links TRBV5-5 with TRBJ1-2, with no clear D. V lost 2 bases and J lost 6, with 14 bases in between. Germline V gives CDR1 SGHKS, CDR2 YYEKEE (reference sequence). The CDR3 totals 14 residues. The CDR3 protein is CASSFRPLGNGYTF. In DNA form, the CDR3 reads TGTGCCAGCAGCTTCCGACCCCTGGGGAATGGCTACACCTTC. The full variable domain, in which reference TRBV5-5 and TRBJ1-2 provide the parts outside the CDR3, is DAGVTQSPTHLIKTRGQQVTLRCSPISGHKSVSWYQQVLGQGPQFIFQYYEKEERGRGNFPDRFSARQFPNYSSELNVNALLLGDSALYLCASSFRPLGNGYTFGSGTRLTVV.